This T cell receptor (beta chain) was documented in a study of blood T cell repertoires in COVID-19. Whole-study context: Whether acute or convalescent, the COVID-19 samples came from the United States, Italy and Spain. T cells, B-cell-depleted T cells, or PBMCs supplied cDNA or gDNA.

The V and J ends lost 5 bases and 0 bases respectively, with 11 bases between them. The CDR3 is 15 amino acids. The germline V gene has CDR1 SGHRS and CDR2 YFSETQ. In the original analysis: For nucleated cells, counts were estimated from reference gene primer amplification. Sequenced by immunoSEQ multiplex PCR; TCRdb stores in-frame clones only, minus some. The V and J calls and the clone size are those of that table, but D and trimming were determined from the DNA. The table records roughly 200,000 clones, around 83% of them present only once. This chain uses TRBV5-1 with TRBJ2-2, with D maybe TRBD1 (6 bases). Sample: peripheral blood. The receptor comes from a woman aged 55-69 years with acute or convalescent COVID-19. The CDR3 region is CASRPGVPNTGELFF. The CDR3, as DNA: TGCGCCAGCAGACCAGGGGTCCCGAACACCGGGGAGCTGTTTTTT.